These T cell receptor beta chains were read from a single sample in a study of T cells after yellow fever vaccination. TCRdb processed the 5' RACE reads anew with MiXCR; each CDR3 protein has one entry. The table records 120,000 or so distinct CDR3 sequences, roughly 7.2% of them present only once. This specimen was CD4+ T cells sorted from PBMCs, taken about 41 days after the first yellow fever vaccination. Receptor source: a man aged 18 to 29 who received the YFV17D yellow fever vaccine. Both conserved end residues are trimmed from each CDR3. Each record gives: J gene, V gene, CDR3 protein.

>TRBJ2-7|TRBV7-8
ASSPSRQRGSYEQY
>TRBJ1-1|TRBV5-1
ASSQQANTEAF
>TRBJ2-7|TRBV4-1
ASSQQSSQDHEQY
>TRBJ2-2|TRBV5-1
ASSTIGLANRATGELF
>TRBJ2-7|TRBV7-7
TCSLAPISGGGRWEQY
>TRBJ2-7|TRBV20-1
SARPDSYEQY
>TRBJ1-5|TRBV18
ASSPQQGQNNQPQH
>TRBJ1-5|TRBV7-2
ASSFGGAQPQH
>TRBJ1-6|TRBV12-3/TRBV12-4
ASSTSGGGLHNSPLH
>TRBJ1-5|TRBV28
ASSSSQPQH
>TRBJ1-2|TRBV7-9
ASSLSQQGAEGYT
>TRBJ2-5|TRBV15
ATSRDYGEETQY
>TRBJ2-5|TRBV6-2/TRBV6-3
ASSPGLSGGWRQETQY
>TRBJ2-2|TRBV20-1
SVLLGGGTGELF
>TRBJ2-5|TRBV12-5
ASGFSGHETQY
>TRBJ2-6|TRBV7-6
ASSQSGANVLT
>TRBJ2-7|TRBV7-9
ASLKNDGTYEQY
>TRBJ2-3|TRBV2
ASFRLAGVLGTDTQY
>TRBJ2-5|TRBV20-1
SARDTSSTETQY
>TRBJ2-7|TRBV30
AWTKGQAAPYEQY
>TRBJ2-1|TRBV10-3
AIRGQGTYNEQF
>TRBJ1-4|TRBV5-1
ASSPRDRGTNEKLF
>TRBJ2-3|TRBV5-1
ASSLRLRGGGDTQY
>TRBJ1-5|TRBV20-1
SAVPGQGQPQH
>TRBJ2-2|TRBV10-3
ATGRGGTGELF
>TRBJ2-3|TRBV5-4
ATGQGGDTQY
>TRBJ2-3|TRBV12-2
ASRLGQGTDTQY
>TRBJ2-1|TRBV7-6
ASSKQGNHNEQF
>TRBJ2-1|TRBV20-1
SAQYGTGAYNEQF
>TRBJ2-5|TRBV10-1
ASSARAKETQY
>TRBJ2-4|TRBV6-4
ASSAGLGANIQY
>TRBJ2-3|TRBV7-2
ASSQRGASGNTRY
>TRBJ2-1|TRBV4-1
ASSQSTGTSGGNEQF
>TRBJ1-1|TRBV4-3
ASSQEVAGLGTEAF
>TRBJ1-1|TRBV11-2
ASSLVAANTEAF
>TRBJ2-1|TRBV19
ASSRGHYNEQF
>TRBJ2-3|TRBV12-3/TRBV12-4
ASTPRTTQY
>TRBJ2-1|TRBV18
ASSPPSGMRGYEQF
>TRBJ1-6|TRBV20-1
SASPRERSYNSPLH
>TRBJ2-4|TRBV7-9
ASSVIRRGDIQY
>TRBJ2-3|TRBV5-4
ASREASLNTQY
>TRBJ1-1|TRBV4-3
ASSQVPLNTEAF
>TRBJ1-5|TRBV6-2/TRBV6-3
ASRAGTGIDQPQH
>TRBJ2-3|TRBV4-2
ASSQEWTPGGTAGDTQY
>TRBJ1-4|TRBV4-2
ASSQDWGISATNEKLF
>TRBJ2-7|TRBV5-1
ASSSDSSGYYEQY
>TRBJ1-2|TRBV7-2
ASSLDVGGYT
>TRBJ1-2|TRBV20-1
SAETTGYGYT
>TRBJ2-2|TRBV3-1
ASSQHTGELF
>TRBJ1-2|TRBV15
ATSRDRNYGYT
>TRBJ2-1|TRBV12-3/TRBV12-4
ASRPHGGGTPGEQF
>TRBJ1-2|TRBV5-6
ASSLARHYGYT
>TRBJ1-1|TRBV5-1
ASSLPTANTEAF
>TRBJ2-3|TRBV7-2
ASSLVRLTDTQY
>TRBJ2-3|TRBV5-1
ASSLGLAARTSTDTQY
>TRBJ1-1|TRBV11-3
ASSLGKGSNTEAF
>TRBJ2-5|TRBV11-2
ASSLRGGVQETQY
>TRBJ1-6|TRBV12-3/TRBV12-4
ASSFLRESPLH
>TRBJ2-3|TRBV4-2
ASSRPNAGLAGVDTQY
>TRBJ1-2|TRBV29-1
SVDGSRDGGYT